The 5 T cell receptor beta chains in this list originate from one sample, sequenced in a study of blood T cell repertoires in COVID-19. Sequencing used immunoSEQ multiplex PCR; TCRdb keeps in-frame clones, though not all of them. The sample has a few hundred thousand clones; around 84% are singletons. The sequencing input was peripheral blood. These receptors came from a man over 45 who had recovered from COVID-19.

The genes are TRBV19 and TRBJ2-7; possibly TRBD1 for D (5 bases). Trimming removed 3 bases at V and 3 bases at J, with 18 bases between. The germline CDR1 and CDR2 sequences are LNHDA and SQIVND (reference sequence). The CDR3 runs 16 residues. The CDR3 DNA is TGTGCCAGTAGTATGCAGCAGGACACCAGAGTCTACGAGCAGTACTTC. Translation: CASSMQQDTRVYEQYF.

The rearrangement links TRBV10-1 to TRBJ2-2; 8 positions match TRBD1. The CDR3 is 15 amino acids. Germline V gene data show CDR1 as WNHNN and CDR2 as SYGVQD (reference sequence). The V gene end was trimmed by 6 bases and the J gene end by 1 base; junction bases not matched to a gene: 4. This CDR3 is CASSVGTGNTGELFF. CDR3 sequence (DNA): TGCGCCAGCAGCGTTGGGACAGGGAACACCGGGGAGCTGTTTTTT.

This clone was seen only once. This rearrangement joins TRBV5-1 to TRBJ2-7, with D unclear. V lost 3 bases, J lost 4 bases, and 11 bases lay in between. The CDR3 spans 13 residues. Germline V gene lookup returns CDR1 SGHRS and CDR2 YFSETQ. The CDR3 is CASSSLDSYEQYF. CDR3 bases: TGCGCCAGCAGCTCCCTCGACTCTTACGAGCAGTACTTC. Variable domain in full (rest from reference TRBV5-1 and TRBJ2-7): KAGVTQTPRYLIKTRGQQVTLSCSPISGHRSVSWYQQTPGQGLQFLFEYFSETQRNKGNFPGRFSGRQFSNSRSEMNVSTLELGDSALYLCASSSLDSYEQYFGPGTRLTVT.

The chain is built from TRBV18 and TRBJ2-2; TRBD1 matches at 7 bases. CDR1 is KGHSH and CDR2 is LQKENI in the germline V gene. The CDR3 runs to 16 residues. The J segment lost 6 bases and the V segment lost 3 bases, leaving 10 bases of the junction unmatched. CDR3 in amino acids: CASSPQGQSRSGELFF. In DNA form, the CDR3 reads TGTGCCAGCTCACCCCAGGGACAGTCAAGATCCGGGGAGCTGTTTTTT. Drawing the rest from reference TRBV18 and TRBJ2-2, the complete variable domain is NAGVMQNPRHLVRRRGQEARLRCSPMKGHSHVYWYRQLPEEGLKFMVYLQKENIIDESGMPKERFSAEFPKEGPSILRIQQVVRGDSAAYFCASSPQGQSRSGELFFGEGSRLTVL.

This clone has only one observation. V and J are TRBV13 and TRBJ2-3; 9 bases agree with TRBD1. Trimming took 5 bases from V and 5 from J; bases not matched to a gene: 5. Germline lookup yields CDR1 PRHDT and CDR2 FYEKMQ (reference sequence). The CDR3 has 14 amino acids. CDR3 nucleotides: TGTGCCAGCAGCGTGACAGGGGGAGGAGATACGCAGTATTTT. This translates into CASSVTGGGDTQYF.